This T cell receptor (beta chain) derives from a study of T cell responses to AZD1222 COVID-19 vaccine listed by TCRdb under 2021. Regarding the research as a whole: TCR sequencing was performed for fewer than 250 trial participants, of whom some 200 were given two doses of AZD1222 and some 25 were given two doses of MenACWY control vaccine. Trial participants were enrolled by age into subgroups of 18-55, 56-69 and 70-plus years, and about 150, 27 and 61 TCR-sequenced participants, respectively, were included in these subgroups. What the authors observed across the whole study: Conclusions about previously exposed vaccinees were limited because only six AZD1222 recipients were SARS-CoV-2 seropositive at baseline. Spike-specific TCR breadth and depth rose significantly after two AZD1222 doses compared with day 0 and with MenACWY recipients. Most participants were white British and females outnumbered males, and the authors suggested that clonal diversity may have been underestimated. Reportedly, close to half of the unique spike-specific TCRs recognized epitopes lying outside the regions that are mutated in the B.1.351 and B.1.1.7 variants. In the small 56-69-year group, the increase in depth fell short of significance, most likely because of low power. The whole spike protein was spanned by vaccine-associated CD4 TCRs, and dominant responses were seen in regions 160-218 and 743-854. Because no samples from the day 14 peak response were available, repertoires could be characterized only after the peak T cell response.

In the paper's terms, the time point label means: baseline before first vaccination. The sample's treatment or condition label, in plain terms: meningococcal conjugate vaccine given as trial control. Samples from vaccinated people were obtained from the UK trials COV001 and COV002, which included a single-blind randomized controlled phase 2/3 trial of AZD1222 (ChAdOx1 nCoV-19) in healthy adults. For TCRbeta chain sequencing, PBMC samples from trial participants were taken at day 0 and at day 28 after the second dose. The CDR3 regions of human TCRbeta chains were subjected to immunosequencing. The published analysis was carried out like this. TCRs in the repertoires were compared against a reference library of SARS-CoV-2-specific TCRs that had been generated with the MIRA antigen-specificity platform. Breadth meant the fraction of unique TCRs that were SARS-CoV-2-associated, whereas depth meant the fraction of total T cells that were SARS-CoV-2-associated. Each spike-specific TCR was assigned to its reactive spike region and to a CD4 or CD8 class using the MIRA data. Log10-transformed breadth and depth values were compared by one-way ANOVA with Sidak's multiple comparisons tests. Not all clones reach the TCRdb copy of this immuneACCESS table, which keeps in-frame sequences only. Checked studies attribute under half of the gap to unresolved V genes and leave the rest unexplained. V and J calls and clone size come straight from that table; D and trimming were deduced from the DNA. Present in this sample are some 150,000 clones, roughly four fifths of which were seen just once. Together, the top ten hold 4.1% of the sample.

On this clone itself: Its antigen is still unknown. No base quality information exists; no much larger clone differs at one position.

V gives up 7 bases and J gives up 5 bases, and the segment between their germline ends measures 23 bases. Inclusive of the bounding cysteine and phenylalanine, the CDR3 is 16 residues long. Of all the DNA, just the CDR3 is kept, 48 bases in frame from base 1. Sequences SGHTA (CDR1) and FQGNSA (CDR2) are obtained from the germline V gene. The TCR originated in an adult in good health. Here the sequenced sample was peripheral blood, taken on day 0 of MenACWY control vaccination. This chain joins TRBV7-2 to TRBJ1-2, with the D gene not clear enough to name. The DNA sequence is TGTGCCAGCACCAAGGGCGAGTTAATTTCTCCGTATGGCTACACCTTC. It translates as CASTKGELISPYGYTF.